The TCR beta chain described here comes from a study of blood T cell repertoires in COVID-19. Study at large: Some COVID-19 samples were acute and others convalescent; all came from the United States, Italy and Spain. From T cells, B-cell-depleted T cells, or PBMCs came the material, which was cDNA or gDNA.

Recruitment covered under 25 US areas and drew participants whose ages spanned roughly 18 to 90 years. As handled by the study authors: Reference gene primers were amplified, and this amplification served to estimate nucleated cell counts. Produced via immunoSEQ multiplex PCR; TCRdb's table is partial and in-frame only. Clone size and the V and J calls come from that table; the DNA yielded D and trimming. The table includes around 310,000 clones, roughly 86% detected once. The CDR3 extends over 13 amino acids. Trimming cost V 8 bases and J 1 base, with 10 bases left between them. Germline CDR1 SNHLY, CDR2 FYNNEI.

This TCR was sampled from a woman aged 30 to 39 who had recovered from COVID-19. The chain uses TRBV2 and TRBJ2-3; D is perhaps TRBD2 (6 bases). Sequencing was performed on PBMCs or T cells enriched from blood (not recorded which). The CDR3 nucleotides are TGTGCCAGCCCGGGACTTCGCACAGATACGCAGTATTTT. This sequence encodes CASPGLRTDTQYF. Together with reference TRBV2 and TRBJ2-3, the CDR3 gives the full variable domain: EPEVTQTPSHQVTQMGQEVILRCVPISNHLYFYWYRQILGQKVEFLVSFYNNEISEKSEIFDDQFSVERPDGSNFTLKIRSTKLEDSAMYFCASPGLRTDTQYFGPGTRLTVL.